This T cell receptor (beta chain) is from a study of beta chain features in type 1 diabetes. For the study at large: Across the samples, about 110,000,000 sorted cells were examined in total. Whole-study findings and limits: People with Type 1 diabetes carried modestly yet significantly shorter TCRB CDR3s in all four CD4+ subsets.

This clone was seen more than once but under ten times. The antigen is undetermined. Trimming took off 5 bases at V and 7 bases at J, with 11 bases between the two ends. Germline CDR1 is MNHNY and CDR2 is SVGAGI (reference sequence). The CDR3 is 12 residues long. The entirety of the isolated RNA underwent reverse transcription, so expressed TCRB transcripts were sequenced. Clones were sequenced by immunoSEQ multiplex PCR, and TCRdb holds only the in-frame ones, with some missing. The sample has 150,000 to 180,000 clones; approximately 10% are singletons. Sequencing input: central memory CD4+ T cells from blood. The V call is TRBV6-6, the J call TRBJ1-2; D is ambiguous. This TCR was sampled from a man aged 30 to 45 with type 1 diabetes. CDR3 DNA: TGTGCCAGCAGTACTAATCTGGGTGGCTACACCTTC. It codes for CASSTNLGGYTF.